This T cell receptor (beta chain) stems from a study of T cells in Graves' hyperthyroidism and ophthalmopathy. The overall study: Sampling of peripheral blood happened at initial diagnosis, prior to any treatment.

Trimming pared 2 bases from V and 6 bases from J, leaving 15 bases between. Germline V gene sequence: CDR1 SGHRS, CDR2 YFSETQ. The CDR3 totals 14 residues. Every diagnosis used clinical symptoms, serum thyroxine and TRAb, thyroid ultrasound and orbital computed tomography. TCR beta CDR3 region amplification was performed from RNA transcripts. The HTBI set primed first-round TCR CDR3 RT-PCR. MiXCR, applied by TCRdb to the multiplex PCR reads, yields one record per CDR3 protein. The sample lists 130,000 to 150,000 distinct CDR3 sequences; approximately 20% were seen once. The chain has TRBV5-1 and TRBJ2-7; perhaps TRBD1 as D (5 bases). The material sequenced was blood. This receptor was identified in a woman in her forties or fifties with Graves' hyperthyroidism that later progressed to Graves' ophthalmopathy. The CDR3 DNA reads as TGCGCCAGCAGCTTTGGAAGGGCAGGGTCCGAGCAGTACTTC. It is translated as CASSFGRAGSEQYF.